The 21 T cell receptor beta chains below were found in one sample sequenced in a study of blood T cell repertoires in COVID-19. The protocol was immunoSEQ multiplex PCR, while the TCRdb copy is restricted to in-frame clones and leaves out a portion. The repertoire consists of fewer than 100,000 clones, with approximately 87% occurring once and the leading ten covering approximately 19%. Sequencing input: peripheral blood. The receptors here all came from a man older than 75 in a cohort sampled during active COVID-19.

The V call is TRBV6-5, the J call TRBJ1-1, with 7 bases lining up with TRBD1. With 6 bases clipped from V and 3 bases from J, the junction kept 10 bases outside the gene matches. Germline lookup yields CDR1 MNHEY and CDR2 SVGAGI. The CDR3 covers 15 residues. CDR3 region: CASRGGPGGDTEAFF. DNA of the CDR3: TGTGCCAGCAGAGGGGGCCCGGGTGGTGACACTGAAGCTTTCTTT.

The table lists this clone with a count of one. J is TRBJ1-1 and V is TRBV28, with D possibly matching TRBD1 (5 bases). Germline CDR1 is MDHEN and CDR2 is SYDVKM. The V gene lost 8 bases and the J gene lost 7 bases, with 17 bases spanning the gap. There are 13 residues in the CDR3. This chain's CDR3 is CASVGRGVYEAFF. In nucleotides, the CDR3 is TGTGCCAGCGTGGGGCGGGGCGTTTATGAAGCTTTCTTT.

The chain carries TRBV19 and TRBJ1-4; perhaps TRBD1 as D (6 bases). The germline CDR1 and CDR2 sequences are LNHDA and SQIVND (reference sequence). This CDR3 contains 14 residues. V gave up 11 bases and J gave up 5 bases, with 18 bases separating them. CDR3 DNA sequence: TGTGCCTCCCGAAGGGGGGGATTGAATGAAAAACTGTTTTTT. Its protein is CASRRGGLNEKLFF.

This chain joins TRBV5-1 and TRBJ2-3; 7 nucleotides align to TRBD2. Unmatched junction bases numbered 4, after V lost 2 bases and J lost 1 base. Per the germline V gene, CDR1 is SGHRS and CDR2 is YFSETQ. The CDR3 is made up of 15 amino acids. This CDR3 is CASSLAGRGTDTQYF. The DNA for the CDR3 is TGCGCCAGCAGCTTAGCGGGACGGGGCACAGATACGCAGTATTTT.

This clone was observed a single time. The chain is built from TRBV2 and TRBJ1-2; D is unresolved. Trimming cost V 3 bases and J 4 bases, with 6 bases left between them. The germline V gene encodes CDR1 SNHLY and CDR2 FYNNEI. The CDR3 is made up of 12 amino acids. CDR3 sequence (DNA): TGTGCCAGCAGTGAGACTACCTATGGCTACACCTTC. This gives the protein CASSETTYGYTF.

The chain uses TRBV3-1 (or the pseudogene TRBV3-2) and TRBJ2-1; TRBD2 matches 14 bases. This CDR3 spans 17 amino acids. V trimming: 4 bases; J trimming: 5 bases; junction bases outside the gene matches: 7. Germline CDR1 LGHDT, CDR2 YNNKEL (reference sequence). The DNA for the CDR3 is TGTGCCAGCAGCCTCGGACTAGCGGGGGGCCAAAACAATGAGCAGTTCTTC. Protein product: CASSLGLAGGQNNEQFF.

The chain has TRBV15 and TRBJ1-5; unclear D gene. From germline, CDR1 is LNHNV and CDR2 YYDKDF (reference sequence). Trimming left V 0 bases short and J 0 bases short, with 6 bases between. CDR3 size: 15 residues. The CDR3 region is CATSREIISNQPQHF. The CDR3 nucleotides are TGTGCCACCAGCAGAGAAATTATTAGCAATCAGCCCCAGCATTTT. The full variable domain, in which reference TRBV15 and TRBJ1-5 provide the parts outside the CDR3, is DAMVIQNPRYQVTQFGKPVTLSCSQTLNHNVMYWYQQKSSQAPKLLFHYYDKDFNNEADTPDNFQSRRPNTSFCFLDIRSPGLGDTAMYLCATSREIISNQPQHFGDGTRLSIL.

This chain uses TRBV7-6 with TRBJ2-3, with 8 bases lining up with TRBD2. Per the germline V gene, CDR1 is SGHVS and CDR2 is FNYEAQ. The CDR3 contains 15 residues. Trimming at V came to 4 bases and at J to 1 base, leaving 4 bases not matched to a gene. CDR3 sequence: CASSSGLDGTDTQYF. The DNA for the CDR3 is TGTGCCAGCAGCTCGGGACTAGATGGCACAGATACGCAGTATTTT.

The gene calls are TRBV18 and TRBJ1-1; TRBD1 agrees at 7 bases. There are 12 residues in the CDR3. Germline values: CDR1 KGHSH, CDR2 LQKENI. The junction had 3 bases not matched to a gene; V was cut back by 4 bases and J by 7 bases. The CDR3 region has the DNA TGTGCCAGCTCACTACAGGGGCGTGAAGCTTTCTTT. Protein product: CASSLQGREAFF.

CDR3 coding DNA: TGTGCCAGTACAAATTCTGGAGCAGGGACTGGAAACACCATATATTTT. Translated: CASTNSGAGTGNTIYF. The chain employs TRBV19 and TRBJ1-3; a possible D gene is TRBD1 (5 bases). The V gene lost 7 bases and the J gene lost 2 bases, with 18 bases spanning the gap. The CDR3 has 16 amino acids. Germline loops: CDR1 LNHDA, CDR2 SQIVND (reference sequence). Full variable domain (rest looked up from reference TRBV19 and TRBJ1-3): DGGITQSPKYLFRKEGQNVTLSCEQNLNHDAMYWYRQDPGQGLRLIYYSQIVNDFQKGDIAEGYSVSREKKESFPLTVTSAQKNPTAFYLCASTNSGAGTGNTIYFGEGSWLTVV.

CDR3 bases: TGCAGCGTAGAGGGACAGGGGGACGGCTACACCTTC. This codes for CSVEGQGDGYTF. The rearrangement links TRBV29-1 to TRBJ1-2, with TRBD1 identical over 11 bases. The CDR3 consists of 12 residues. The germline V gene has CDR1 SQVTM and CDR2 ANQGSEA. V shed 6 bases, J shed 8 bases, and the junction held 5 bases outside the gene matches.

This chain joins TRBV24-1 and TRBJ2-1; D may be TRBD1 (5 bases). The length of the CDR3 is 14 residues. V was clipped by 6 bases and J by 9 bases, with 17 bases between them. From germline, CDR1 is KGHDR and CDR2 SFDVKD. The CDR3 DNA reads TGTGCCACCAGTATCCCAGGGCCCCCGGGTGAGCAGTTCTTC. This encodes CATSIPGPPGEQFF.

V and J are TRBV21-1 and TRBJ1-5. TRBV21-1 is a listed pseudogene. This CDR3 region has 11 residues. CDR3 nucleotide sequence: TGTGCCAGCAGCAGAGGGACTCCCCAGCATTTT. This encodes CASSRGTPQHF.

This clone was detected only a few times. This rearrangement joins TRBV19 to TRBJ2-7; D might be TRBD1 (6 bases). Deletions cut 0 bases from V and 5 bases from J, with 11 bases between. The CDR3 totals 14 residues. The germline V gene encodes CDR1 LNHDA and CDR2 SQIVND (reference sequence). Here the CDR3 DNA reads TGTGCCAGTAGTATAGACAGGGGCACCCACGAGCAGTACTTC. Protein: CASSIDRGTHEQYF.

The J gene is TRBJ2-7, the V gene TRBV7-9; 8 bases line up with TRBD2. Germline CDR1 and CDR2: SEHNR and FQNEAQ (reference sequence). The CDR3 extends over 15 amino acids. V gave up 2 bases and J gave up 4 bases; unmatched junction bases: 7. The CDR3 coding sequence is TGTGCCAGCAGCTTATCGGGAGGGGGATCTTACGAGCAGTACGTC. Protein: CASSLSGGGSYEQYV.

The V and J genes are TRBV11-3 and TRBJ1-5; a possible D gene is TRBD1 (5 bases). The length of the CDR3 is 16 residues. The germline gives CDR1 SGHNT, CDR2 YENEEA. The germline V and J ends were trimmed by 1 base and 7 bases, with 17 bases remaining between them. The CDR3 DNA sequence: TGTGCCAGCAGCTTAGGGGCCTCAGGGTTTGGGCAGCCCCAGCATTTT. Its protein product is CASSLGASGFGQPQHF. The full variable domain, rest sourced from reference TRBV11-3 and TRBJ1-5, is EAGVVQSPRYKIIEKKQPVAFWCNPISGHNTLYWYLQNLGQGPELLIRYENEEAVDDSQLPKDRFSAERLKGVDSTLKIQPAELGDSAVYLCASSLGASGFGQPQHFGDGTRLSIL.

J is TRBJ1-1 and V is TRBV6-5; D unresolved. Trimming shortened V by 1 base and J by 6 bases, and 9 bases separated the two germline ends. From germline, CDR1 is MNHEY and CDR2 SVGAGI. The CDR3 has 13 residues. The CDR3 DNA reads TGTGCCAGCAGTTACTTGGGCGCTTCTGAAGCTTTCTTT. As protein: CASSYLGASEAFF.

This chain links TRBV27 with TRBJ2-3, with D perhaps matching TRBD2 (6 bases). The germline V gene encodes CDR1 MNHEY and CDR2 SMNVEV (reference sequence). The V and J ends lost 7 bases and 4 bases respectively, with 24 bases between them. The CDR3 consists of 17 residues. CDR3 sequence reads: CASTLFAGTPGADTQYF. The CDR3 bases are TGTGCCAGCACCCTCTTTGCGGGGACCCCGGGGGCAGATACGCAGTATTTT.

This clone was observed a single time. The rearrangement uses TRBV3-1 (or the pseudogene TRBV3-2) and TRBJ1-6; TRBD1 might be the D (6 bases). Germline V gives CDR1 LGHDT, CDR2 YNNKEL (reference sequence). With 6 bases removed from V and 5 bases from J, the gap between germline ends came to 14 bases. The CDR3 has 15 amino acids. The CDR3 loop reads CASRLGGQDNSPLHF. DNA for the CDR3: TGTGCCAGCAGGCTCGGGGGGCAGGATAATTCACCCCTCCACTTT.

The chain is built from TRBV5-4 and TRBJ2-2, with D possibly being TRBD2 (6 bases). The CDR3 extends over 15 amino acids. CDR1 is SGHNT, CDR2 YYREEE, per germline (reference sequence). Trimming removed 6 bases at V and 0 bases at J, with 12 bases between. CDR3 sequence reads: CASTGGETNTGELFF. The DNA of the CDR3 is TGTGCCAGCACCGGCGGGGAAACGAACACCGGGGAGCTGTTTTTT. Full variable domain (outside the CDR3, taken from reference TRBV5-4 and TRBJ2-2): ETGVTQSPTHLIKTRGQQVTLRCSSQSGHNTVSWYQQALGQGPQFIFQYYREEENGRGNFPPRFSGLQFPNYSSELNVNALELDDSALYLCASTGGETNTGELFFGEGSRLTVL.

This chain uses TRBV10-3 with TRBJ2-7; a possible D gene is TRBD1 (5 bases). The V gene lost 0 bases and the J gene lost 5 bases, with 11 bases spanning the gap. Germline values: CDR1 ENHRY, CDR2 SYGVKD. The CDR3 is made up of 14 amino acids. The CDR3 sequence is CAISESVQGDEQYF. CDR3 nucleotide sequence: TGTGCCATCAGTGAGTCAGTGCAGGGCGACGAGCAGTACTTC.